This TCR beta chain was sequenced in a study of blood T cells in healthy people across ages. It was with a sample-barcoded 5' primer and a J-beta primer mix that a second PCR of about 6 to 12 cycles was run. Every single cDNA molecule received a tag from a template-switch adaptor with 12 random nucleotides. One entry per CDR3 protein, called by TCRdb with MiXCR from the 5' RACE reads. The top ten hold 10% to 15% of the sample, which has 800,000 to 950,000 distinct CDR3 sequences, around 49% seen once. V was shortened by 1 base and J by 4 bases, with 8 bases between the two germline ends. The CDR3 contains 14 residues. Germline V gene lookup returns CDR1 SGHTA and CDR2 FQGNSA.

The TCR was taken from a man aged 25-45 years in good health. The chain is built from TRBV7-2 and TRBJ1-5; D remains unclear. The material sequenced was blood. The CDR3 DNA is TGTGCCAGCAGCTTAGGTACAGTTAATCAGCCCCAGCATTTT. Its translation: CASSLGTVNQPQHF.